Listed here are 30 T cell receptor beta chains from one sample, sequenced in a study of cytomegalovirus exposure and HLA in healthy donors. The PCR employed 60 Vbeta primers together with 13 Jbeta primers. Method: immunoSEQ multiplex PCR; TCRdb's copy keeps in-frame clones and lacks some. The profile shows over 150,000 clones, over 70% of them singletons. Sequencing input: PBMCs. These receptors all stem from a man in his thirties or forties in good health and CMV-seropositive.

The chain couples TRBV6-1 to TRBJ2-2; 9 nucleotides match TRBD2. V lost 2 bases, J lost 4 bases, and 11 bases stayed unmatched. The CDR3 has 18 residues. Germline-derived CDR1 and CDR2 are MNHNS and SASEGT. The CDR3 reads CASSESPVVAGATGELFF. CDR3 nucleotide sequence: TGTGCCAGCAGTGAATCCCCCGTAGTAGCGGGGGCCACCGGGGAGCTGTTTTTT.

J is TRBJ2-7 and V is TRBV4-1, with 11 positions matching TRBD1. J was trimmed by 1 base and V by 0 bases; bases with no gene match: 5. The CDR3 consists of 17 residues. In germline, CDR1 is MGHRA, CDR2 YSYEKL. This CDR3 reads CASSQDGTGGLSYEQYF. Here the CDR3 DNA reads TGCGCCAGCAGCCAAGATGGGACAGGGGGATTATCCTACGAGCAGTACTTC.

V usage is TRBV4-3 and J usage is TRBJ1-3, with TRBD1 identical over 7 bases. The V gene end was trimmed by 5 bases and the J gene end by 2 bases; junction bases not matched to a gene: 6. Germline CDR1 is LGHNA and CDR2 is YSLEER. This CDR3 region has 15 residues. DNA for the CDR3: TGCGCCAGCAGCAACAGGGGCAGGGCTGGAAACACCATATATTTT. Translation gives CASSNRGRAGNTIYF.

The chain employs TRBV11-3 and TRBJ2-7; 9 positions agree with TRBD2. J was trimmed by 6 bases and V by 6 bases; bases with no gene match: 12. The CDR3 contains 15 residues. The germline V gene encodes CDR1 SGHNT and CDR2 YENEEA. CDR3 in amino acids: CASRQKGGGASEQYF. CDR3 DNA: TGTGCCAGCAGGCAGAAGGGCGGGGGGGCCAGCGAGCAGTACTTC. The full variable domain, its missing parts supplied by reference TRBV11-3 and TRBJ2-7, is EAGVVQSPRYKIIEKKQPVAFWCNPISGHNTLYWYLQNLGQGPELLIRYENEEAVDDSQLPKDRFSAERLKGVDSTLKIQPAELGDSAVYLCASRQKGGGASEQYFGPGTRLTVT.

The CDR3 spells CASRDRGNTDTQYF. Written as DNA, the CDR3 is TGTGCCAGCCGGGACAGGGGGAACACAGATACGCAGTATTTT. The chain uses TRBV19 and TRBJ2-3; 11 nucleotides align to TRBD1. Germline-derived CDR1 and CDR2 are LNHDA and SQIVND (reference sequence). Trimming removed 9 bases from V and 2 bases from J; junction bases left unmatched: 4. The CDR3 loop spans 14 amino acids.

This clone was observed a few times. This chain uses TRBV6-1 with TRBJ1-2; D is uncertain. V was shortened by 1 base and J by 3 bases, with 12 bases between the two germline ends. The CDR3 length is 15 residues. Germline V CDR1 and CDR2: MNHNS, SASEGT. The CDR3 DNA reads TGTGCCAGCAGTGAAGGACATACGGCTCACTATGGCTACACCTTC. Amino acids: CASSEGHTAHYGYTF.

The CDR3 coding sequence is TGCGCCAGCAGCCAAACGGGGTCTGAGCAGTTCTTC. Its protein is CASSQTGSEQFF. The chain uses TRBV4-1 and TRBJ2-1; TRBD2 might be the D (5 bases). This CDR3 has 12 residues. The V gene's germline CDR1 is MGHRA and CDR2 YSYEKL. V dropped 2 bases and J dropped 9 bases, with 8 bases sitting between them.

V and J are TRBV7-7 and TRBJ2-5, with D hard to call. CDR1 is SSHAT, CDR2 FNYEAQ, per germline (reference sequence). The V and J ends lost 4 bases and 4 bases respectively, with 7 bases between them. This CDR3 has 12 residues. CDR3 region: CASSWSGETQYF. CDR3 nucleotide sequence: TGTGCCAGCAGCTGGTCAGGAGAGACCCAGTACTTC.

Only a few counts were recorded for this clone. This rearrangement joins TRBV7-2 to TRBJ1-1; 9 positions agree with TRBD1. J lost 0 bases, V lost 5 bases, and 4 bases had no gene match. Germline CDR1 reads SGHTA; CDR2 reads FQGNSA. The CDR3 is made up of 15 amino acids. The chain's CDR3 is CASSHRTGVNTEAFF. The CDR3 region has the DNA TGTGCCAGCAGCCACCGGACAGGGGTGAACACTGAAGCTTTCTTT.

This clone has only a few counts. The V and J genes are TRBV5-5 and TRBJ2-3; 7 bases align to TRBD2. Trimming at V came to 0 bases and at J to 5 bases, leaving 9 bases not matched to a gene. Germline V gene sequence: CDR1 SGHKS, CDR2 YYEKEE (reference sequence). The CDR3 is 16 amino acids. Here the CDR3 DNA reads TGTGCCAGCAGCTTGGTCTCGCGGGGAGGGTTAGATACGCAGTATTTT. Amino acid sequence: CASSLVSRGGLDTQYF.

With regard to this clone: One end of the junction does not line up with germline, which may come from a read error. The genes are TRBV7-9 and TRBJ1-4; 8 nucleotides agree with TRBD1. Germline CDR1 reads SEHNR; CDR2 reads FQNEAQ (reference sequence). The CDR3 has 15 residues. CDR3 nucleotide sequence: TGTTCCAGCAGCTCGCAGGGGGCCAGGGCTGAAAAACTGTTTTTT. The encoded protein is CSSSSQGARAEKLFF.

The chain carries TRBV25-1 and TRBJ1-2; TRBD1 might be the D (6 bases). There are 15 residues in the CDR3. In germline, CDR1 is MGHDK, CDR2 SYGVNS. V lost 4 bases, J lost 8 bases, and 20 bases lay in between. CDR3 protein: CASSGPGDFAVGYTF. As DNA, the CDR3 is TGTGCCAGCAGTGGGCCAGGGGATTTCGCGGTCGGCTACACCTTC.

This chain joins TRBV7-9 and TRBJ2-2, with D possibly being TRBD1 (6 bases). In germline, CDR1 is SEHNR, CDR2 FQNEAQ (reference sequence). The CDR3 is made up of 17 amino acids. V was clipped by 7 bases and J by 2 bases, with 20 bases between them. CDR3 sequence (DNA): TGTGCCAGCAAGGGGTTTGGACAGTCCACAAACACCGGGGAGCTGTTTTTT. Its protein product is CASKGFGQSTNTGELFF.

This clone was counted a few times. J is TRBJ2-7 and V is TRBV9; D perhaps matches TRBD1 (6 bases). V was shortened by 4 bases and J by 7 bases, with 18 bases between the two germline ends. Germline assignment: CDR1 SGDLS and CDR2 YYNGEE. The CDR3 totals 14 residues. CDR3 sequence (DNA): TGTGCCAGCAGCCCAACCCTGGGGGCGAGGGAGCAGTACTTC. It specifies CASSPTLGAREQYF. Variable domain in full (rest from reference TRBV9 and TRBJ2-7): DSGVTQTPKHLITATGQRVTLRCSPRSGDLSVYWYQQSLDQGLQFLIQYYNGEERAKGNILERFSAQQFPDLHSELNLSSLELGDSALYFCASSPTLGAREQYFGPGTRLTVT.

J is TRBJ1-4 and V is TRBV6-1; D is perhaps TRBD1 (6 bases). The V gene's germline CDR1 is MNHNS and CDR2 SASEGT. The CDR3 length is 15 residues. Trimming pared 6 bases from V and 0 bases from J, leaving 11 bases between. For the CDR3, the DNA is TGTGCCAGCAGGCCTACAGGGACAACTAATGAAAAACTGTTTTTT. Encoded protein: CASRPTGTTNEKLFF.

V is TRBV19 and J is TRBJ2-3; no clear D gene. CDR3 length equals 15 residues. Trimming took 1 base from V and 4 from J, leaving 12 bases between them. Germline V gene data show CDR1 as LNHDA and CDR2 as SQIVND (reference sequence). CDR3 sequence reads: CASSIAGSIADTQYF. The CDR3 DNA reads TGTGCCAGTAGTATAGCCGGTAGCATCGCAGATACGCAGTATTTT.

This chain links TRBV10-2 with TRBJ1-2; unclear D gene. There are 14 residues in the CDR3. Trimming shortened V by 4 bases and J by 6 bases, and 15 bases separated the two germline ends. Germline CDR1 is WSHSY and CDR2 is SAAADI. CDR3 coding DNA: TGCGCCAGCAGTGGACCAGGACGGGAGAATGGCTACACCTTC. Translated: CASSGPGRENGYTF.

The chain has TRBV6-5 and TRBJ1-5, with 9 bases fitting TRBD1. Germline V gene data show CDR1 as MNHEY and CDR2 as SVGAGI. Unmatched junction bases numbered 7, after V lost 6 bases and J lost 10 bases. The CDR3 is made up of 13 amino acids. The CDR3: CASSLGQGYPQHF. The CDR3 DNA reads as TGTGCCAGCAGCCTGGGACAGGGCTATCCCCAGCATTTT.

The chain uses TRBV6-5 and TRBJ2-7; TRBD2 matches at 8 bases. Unmatched junction bases numbered 9, after V lost 5 bases and J lost 3 bases. This CDR3 contains 15 residues. Germline V gene lookup returns CDR1 MNHEY and CDR2 SVGAGI. CDR3 region: CASSKPTGGGYEQYF. The CDR3 coding sequence is TGTGCCAGCAGTAAACCTACGGGGGGGGGCTACGAGCAGTACTTC.

The rearrangement links TRBV27 to TRBJ1-6; 8 bases match TRBD1. The V and J ends lost 7 bases and 7 bases, in that order; junction bases with no gene match: 6. Germline V CDR1 and CDR2: MNHEY, SMNVEV (reference sequence). This CDR3 has 14 residues. The CDR3 DNA sequence: TGTGCCAGCACGACGGACAGGGTGAATTCACCCCTCCACTTT. It codes for CASTTDRVNSPLHF.

The chain has TRBV19 and TRBJ2-3; TRBD1 agrees at 9 bases. After removal of 2 bases from V and 2 bases from J, the junction contained 5 bases not matched to a gene. The CDR3 has 16 amino acids. Germline-derived CDR1 and CDR2 are LNHDA and SQIVND (reference sequence). CDR3 loop: CASSIRQGGNTDTQYF. The CDR3 DNA reads as TGTGCCAGTAGTATAAGACAGGGGGGAAACACAGATACGCAGTATTTT. The variable domain in full, completed from reference TRBV19 and TRBJ2-3, reads DGGITQSPKYLFRKEGQNVTLSCEQNLNHDAMYWYRQDPGQGLRLIYYSQIVNDFQKGDIAEGYSVSREKKESFPLTVTSAQKNPTAFYLCASSIRQGGNTDTQYFGPGTRLTVL.

This chain uses TRBV7-9 with TRBJ2-1, with 7 bases matching TRBD2. After removal of 5 bases from V and 4 bases from J, the junction contained 8 bases not matched to a gene. Germline CDR1 and CDR2: SEHNR and FQNEAQ (reference sequence). The CDR3 sequence is 15 residues long. CDR3 DNA: TGTGCCAGCAGCCCGCTAAAAGCGGGGTACAATGAGCAGTTCTTC. Protein: CASSPLKAGYNEQFF.

The chain carries TRBV7-2 and TRBJ1-4, with D tentatively TRBD1 (5 bases). Deletions cut 5 bases from V and 8 bases from J, with 21 bases between. The germline gives CDR1 SGHTA, CDR2 FQGNSA. The CDR3 has 16 amino acids. The CDR3 DNA is TGTGCCAGCAGCGAAGGTGCAGGGCGGATCTGGGAAAAACTGTTTTTT. The encoded protein is CASSEGAGRIWEKLFF.

This sequence joins TRBV28 and TRBJ2-2; the D is unclear. Trimming pared 7 bases from V and 1 base from J, leaving 4 bases between. Germline lookup yields CDR1 MDHEN and CDR2 SYDVKM. The CDR3 has 12 residues. Here the CDR3 reads CASIGNTGELFF. CDR3 sequence (DNA): TGTGCCAGCATCGGGAACACCGGGGAGCTGTTTTTT.

The chain uses TRBV11-3 and TRBJ2-3, with 12 bases fitting TRBD2. Germline loops: CDR1 SGHNT, CDR2 YENEEA. V dropped 4 bases and J dropped 1; count of bases not matched to a gene: 6. CDR3 length: 17 residues. The CDR3 reads CASSSWTSGAGTDTQYF. The CDR3 region has the DNA TGTGCCAGCAGCTCTTGGACTAGCGGGGCCGGCACAGATACGCAGTATTTT.

The chain links TRBV6-1 to TRBJ1-1; D might be TRBD1 (6 bases). V was trimmed by 8 bases and J by 5 bases, leaving 21 bases between them. This CDR3 comprises 15 residues. From germline, CDR1 is MNHNS and CDR2 SASEGT. In DNA form, the CDR3 reads TGTGCCAGCCGAATCGGCGGGGGGCGGGGGACTGAAGCTTTCTTT. Translation: CASRIGGGRGTEAFF.

On this clone itself: Compared with germline, one end of the junction differs, possibly owing to a read error. V gene TRBV5-5 combines with J gene TRBJ2-7, with a possible D match to TRBD2 (6 bases). This CDR3 region has 14 residues. Germline CDR1 reads SGHKS; CDR2 reads YYEKEE (reference sequence). In DNA, the CDR3 is TGTGCCAGCAGCTTGGCCGGGGGACGGAGGGTCCGGGACTTC. Its protein product is CASSLAGGRRVRDF.

In the case of this clone: Other DNA sequences in the sample encode the same CDR3. The CDR3 loop is CASSTGDTGELFF. CDR3 DNA sequence: TGTGCCAGCAGCACAGGAGACACCGGGGAGCTGTTTTTT. This chain links TRBV4-2 with TRBJ2-2, with D tentatively TRBD1 (5 bases). Germline loops: CDR1 LGHNA, CDR2 YNFKEQ. Trimming took 5 bases from V and 3 from J, leaving 7 bases between them. This CDR3 contains 13 residues.

This chain links TRBV13 with TRBJ1-1, with 7 bases lining up with TRBD1. The CDR3 contains 15 residues. Germline V gives CDR1 PRHDT, CDR2 FYEKMQ (reference sequence). V lost 0 bases, J lost 5 bases, and 6 bases stayed unmatched. The CDR3 DNA is TGTGCCAGCAGCTTAGGAAGAGGGGGCCTAACTGAAGCTTTCTTT. It codes for CASSLGRGGLTEAFF.

The rearrangement joins TRBV11-3 to TRBJ2-7, with TRBD1 matching over 7 bases. V was pared by 5 bases and J by 2 bases, with 15 bases of the junction left unmatched. In germline, CDR1 is SGHNT, CDR2 YENEEA. The CDR3 consists of 17 residues. CDR3 coding DNA: TGTGCCAGCAGCCCGTACCCCGCCGGGACAGCGCCCTACGAGCAGTACTTC. Translated, it gives CASSPYPAGTAPYEQYF.